The rows below give T cell receptor beta chains drawn from one sample of a study of T-cell reconstitution after alpha-beta-depleted transplantation in children. TCRdb re-derived calls from the PCR reads in MiXCR, one entry per CDR3 protein. The data contain hundreds of thousands of distinct CDR3 sequences, around 18% of them singletons. Sample: PBMCs from the stem cell graft donor, taken from the stem cell graft. The receptors come from a human donor who donated a stem cell graft to a child with acute lymphoblastic leukemia. CDR3s include the opening cysteine and the closing phenylalanine or tryptophan. The D gene is left open where the match is weak. Size is stated for part of the rows, as once, few or many counts, or as a class when the clone is expanded.

>.|TRBJ2-1|.|TRBV3-1
TGTGCCAGCAGCATGGGGACCCGTGTCCATGAGCAGTTCTTC
CASSMGTRVHEQFF
>.|TRBJ1-5|.|TRBV29-1
TGCAGCGTTAGGGCAGATGATCAGCCCCAGCATTTT
CSVRADDQPQHF
>TRBD2|TRBJ2-7|few|TRBV7-9
TGTGCCAGCAGACCTCGGACTAGCGGGATGATCGAGCAGTACTTC
CASRPRTSGMIEQYF
>.|TRBJ2-2|.|TRBV10-3
TGTGCCATCAGTGATTCCGGGGAGCTGTTTTTT
CAISDSGELFF
>TRBD1|TRBJ2-7|.|TRBV18
TGTGCCAGCTCGACACAGGGGGTGAGCTCCTACGAGCAGTACTTC
CASSTQGVSSYEQYF
>TRBD2|TRBJ2-7|.|TRBV5-5
TGTGCCAGCACTAGCGGGAGTCTCGAGCAGTACTTC
CASTSGSLEQYF
>.|TRBJ1-2|.|TRBV18
TGTGCCAGCTCACCACAGGGGACCAACTATGGCTACACCTTC
CASSPQGTNYGYTF
>.|TRBJ2-2|.|TRBV11-2
TGTGCCAGCAGCCGGACGAGGGCTACGAACACCGGGGAGCTGTTTTTT
CASSRTRATNTGELFF
>.|TRBJ2-7|.|TRBV7-9
TGTGCCAGCAGCAGACTCCAATCCCGTTCCGAGCAGTACTTC
CASSRLQSRSEQYF
>.|TRBJ2-7|few|TRBV7-9
TGTGCCAGCAGCCCCACCATCGGGCGGGACGAGCAGTACTTC
CASSPTIGRDEQYF
>.|TRBJ2-3|.|TRBV13
TGTGCCAGCAGCCCAATATCAGTGGGCGATACGCAGTATTTT
CASSPISVGDTQYF
>TRBD2|TRBJ2-4|few|TRBV6-1
TGTGCCAGCAGATCTGTCGGGGGGGTCAAAAACATTCAGTACTTC
CASRSVGGVKNIQYF
>.|TRBJ2-7|few|TRBV12-3/TRBV12-4
TGTGCCAGCAGCCAAACAGGGACCTACGAGCAGTACTTC
CASSQTGTYEQYF
>TRBD2|TRBJ2-2|.|TRBV19
TGTGCCAGTAGTATCTTTAGCGGGTCGAACACCGGGGAGCTGTTTTTT
CASSIFSGSNTGELFF
>.|TRBJ2-5|.|TRBV11-2
TGTGCCAGCATAGATGGGGAGGGGGTTAGGGAGACCCAGTACTTC
CASIDGEGVRETQYF
>.|TRBJ1-5|.|TRBV12-3/TRBV12-4
TGTGCCAGCAGTTTACCAGGCAGGGACTCTTATCAGCCCCAGCATTTT
CASSLPGRDSYQPQHF
>.|TRBJ2-1|.|TRBV9
TGTGCCAGCAGCCCTCGCCAGGCTCCCTACAATGAGCAGTTCTTC
CASSPRQAPYNEQFF
>TRBD2|TRBJ2-1|.|TRBV7-9
TGTGCCAGCAGCTTAGTGGGAGCTAGCGGTTCACAATCCGGGCAGTTCTTC
CASSLVGASGSQSGQFF
>.|TRBJ2-1|.|TRBV4-1
TGCGCCAGCAGCCCTTCCTTAGGGGAGAGCTCCTACAATGAGCAGTTCTTC
CASSPSLGESSYNEQFF
>.|TRBJ2-1|few|TRBV5-1
TGCGCCAGCAGAGACTCGCACTCCTACAATGAGCAGTTCTTC
CASRDSHSYNEQFF
>.|TRBJ2-1|.|TRBV20-1
TGCAGTGCTAGCGGGGCCCCCGCTACCTACAATGAGCAGTTCTTC
CSASGAPATYNEQFF
>TRBD1|TRBJ2-7|.|TRBV4-1
TGCGCCAGCAGCCACCTGACAGGGGCTACCTACGAGCAGTACTTC
CASSHLTGATYEQYF
>TRBD1|TRBJ2-1|few|TRBV5-1
TGCGCCAGCAGCTTGTGGGACAGCTCCTACAATGAGCAGTTCTTC
CASSLWDSSYNEQFF
>.|TRBJ2-3|few|TRBV5-1
TGCGCCAGTTGCCTGGCGAGCTGCACAGATACGCAGTATTTT
CASCLASCTDTQYF
>.|TRBJ2-1|.|TRBV15
TGTGCCACCAGAGGTTGGGAGACGTGGAATGAGCAGTTCTTC
CATRGWETWNEQFF
>.|TRBJ1-2|.|TRBV25-1
TGTGCCAGCAGTGAACTAGACTATGGCTACACCTTC
CASSELDYGYTF
>TRBD1|TRBJ1-2|few|TRBV7-3
TGTGCCAGCAGCTTAACATCTTCGGGACAGGGTCAATACACCTTC
CASSLTSSGQGQYTF
>TRBD1|TRBJ2-1|.|TRBV12-3/TRBV12-4
TGTGCCAGCAGTTTCGGCGGACAGGGGGCGCGCAATGAGCAGTTCTTC
CASSFGGQGARNEQFF
>TRBD2|TRBJ2-7|few|TRBV10-1
TGCGCCAGCAGTGACGGAGCGGGGGCGAGAGGCGAGCAGTACTTC
CASSDGAGARGEQYF
>TRBD2|TRBJ2-2|few|TRBV7-2
TGTGCCAGTAGCCCTAGCGGCTTGAACACCGGGGAGCTGTTTTTT
CASSPSGLNTGELFF
>.|TRBJ2-1|few|TRBV3-1
TGTGCCAGCAGCCACAAGGAGGGGAAGAATGAGCAGTTCTTC
CASSHKEGKNEQFF
>TRBD1|TRBJ1-6|few|TRBV2
TGTGCCAGCAGCCAAGACAGGGTATCACCCCTCCACTTT
CASSQDRVSPLHF